What follows describes a single TCR beta chain. Its antigen remains unknown. Using immunoSEQ multiplex PCR, the repertoire was profiled, and TCRdb retains in-frame clones only, with some absent. The table lists 50,000 to 65,000 clones, less than 90% of them singletons. This sample was taken from a study of a mutant IDH1 vaccine in newly diagnosed glioma. The germline V gene has CDR1 SGHNT and CDR2 YENEEA. The CDR3 runs 13 residues. V was cut by 5 bases and J by 3 bases, with 10 bases left in between. Noted time point: week 47, end of study. Topical imiquimod was applied with each vaccine dose, which held 300 ug of mutant IDH1 20-mer peptide.

Source: PBMCs, taken from a glioma patient whose treatment included an IDH1 peptide vaccine. This chain uses TRBV11-3 with TRBJ1-1; D is undetermined. This sequence was found in a woman in her fifties or sixties with glioma. CDR3 DNA: TGTGCCAGCAGCCCATCCCCTGACACTGAAGCTTTCTTT. Residues: CASSPSPDTEAFF.